The clone carrying this T cell receptor (beta chain) was observed once. Sequencing was performed with immunoSEQ multiplex PCR; in TCRdb, only in-frame clones are kept and a portion is missing. The data contain 430,000 or so clones, about 88% of them seen just once; the ten biggest clones take up 1.4% to 1.5%. Those who participated ranged in age from roughly 18 to 100 years and resided in about two dozen US areas. Contact with a PCR-confirmed or clinician-diagnosed COVID-19 case occurred within 2 weeks of entry. This entry belongs to a study of blood T cell repertoires in COVID-19. Study in general: The United States, Italy and Spain were the sources of the acute and convalescent COVID-19 samples. PBMCs, B-cell-depleted T cells, or T cells provided the cDNA or gDNA that made up the material.

This CDR3 is built from 11 residues. With 6 bases removed from V and 7 bases from J, the gap between germline ends came to 7 bases. Germline CDR1 SGHDN, CDR2 FVKESK. The material sequenced was PBMCs or T cells enriched from blood (not recorded which). The chain employs TRBV14 and TRBJ2-1; D remains unclear. The TCR was taken from a woman aged 18-35 years who had been exposed to COVID-19. Here the CDR3 DNA reads TGTGCCAGCAGTCTAAAAAATGAGCAGTTCTTC. Protein product: CASSLKNEQFF.